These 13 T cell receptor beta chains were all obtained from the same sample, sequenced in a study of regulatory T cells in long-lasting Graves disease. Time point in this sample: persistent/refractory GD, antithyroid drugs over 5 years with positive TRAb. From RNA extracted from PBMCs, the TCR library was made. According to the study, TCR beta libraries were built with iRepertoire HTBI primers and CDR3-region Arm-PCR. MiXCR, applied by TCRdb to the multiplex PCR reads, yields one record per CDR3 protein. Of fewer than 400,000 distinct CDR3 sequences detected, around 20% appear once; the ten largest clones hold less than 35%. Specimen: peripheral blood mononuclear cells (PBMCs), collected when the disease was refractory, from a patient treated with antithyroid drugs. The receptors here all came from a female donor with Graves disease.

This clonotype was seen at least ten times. The CDR3 sequence: CASSTTTRGTQYF. The CDR3 nucleotides are TGTGCCAGCAGTACGACCACCCGGGGGACCCAGTACTTC. The V call is TRBV28, the J call TRBJ2-5; TRBD2 might be the D (5 bases). Per the germline V gene, CDR1 is MDHEN and CDR2 is SYDVKM. Trimming shortened V by 5 bases and J by 7 bases, and 14 bases separated the two germline ends. The CDR3 extends over 13 amino acids.

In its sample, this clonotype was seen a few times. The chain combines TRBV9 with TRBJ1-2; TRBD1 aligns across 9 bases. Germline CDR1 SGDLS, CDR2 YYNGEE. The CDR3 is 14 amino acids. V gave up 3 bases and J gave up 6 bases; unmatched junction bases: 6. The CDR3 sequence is CASSAPGQGHGYTF. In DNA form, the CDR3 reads TGTGCCAGCAGCGCCCCGGGACAGGGCCATGGCTACACCTTC. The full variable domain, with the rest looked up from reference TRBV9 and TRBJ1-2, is DSGVTQTPKHLITATGQRVTLRCSPRSGDLSVYWYQQSLDQGLQFLIQYYNGEERAKGNILERFSAQQFPDLHSELNLSSLELGDSALYFCASSAPGQGHGYTFGSGTRLTVV.

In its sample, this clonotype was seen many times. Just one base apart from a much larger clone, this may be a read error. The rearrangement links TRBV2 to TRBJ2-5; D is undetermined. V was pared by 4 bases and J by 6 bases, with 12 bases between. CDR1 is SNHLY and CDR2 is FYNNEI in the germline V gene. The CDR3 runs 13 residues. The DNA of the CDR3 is TGTGCCAGCAGTGTCGAATTACAAAAGACCCAGTACTTC. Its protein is CASSVELQKTQYF.

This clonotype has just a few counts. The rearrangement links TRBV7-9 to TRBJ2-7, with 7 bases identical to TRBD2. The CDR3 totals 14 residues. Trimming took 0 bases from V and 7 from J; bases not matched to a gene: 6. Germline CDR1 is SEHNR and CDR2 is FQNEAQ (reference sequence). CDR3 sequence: CASSLASVGGEQYF. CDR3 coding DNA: TGTGCCAGCAGCTTAGCGTCTGTCGGGGGGGAGCAGTACTTC. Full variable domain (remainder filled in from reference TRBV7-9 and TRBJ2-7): DTGVSQNPRHKITKRGQNVTFRCDPISEHNRLYWYRQTLGQGPEFLTYFQNEAQLEKSRLLSDRFSAERPKGSFSTLEIQRTEQGDSAMYLCASSLASVGGEQYFGPGTRLTVT.

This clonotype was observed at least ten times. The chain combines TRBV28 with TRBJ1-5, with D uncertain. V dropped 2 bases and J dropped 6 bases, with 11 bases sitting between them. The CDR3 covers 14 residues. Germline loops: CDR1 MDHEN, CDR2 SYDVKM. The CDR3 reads CASSLTVLGQPQHF. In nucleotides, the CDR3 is TGTGCCAGCAGTTTAACGGTTTTGGGTCAGCCCCAGCATTTT.

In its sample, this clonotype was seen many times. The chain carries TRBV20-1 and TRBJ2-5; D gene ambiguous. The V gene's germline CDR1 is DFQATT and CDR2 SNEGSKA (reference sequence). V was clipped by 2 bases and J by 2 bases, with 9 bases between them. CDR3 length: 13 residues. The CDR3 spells CSARRPEQETQYF. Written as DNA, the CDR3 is TGCAGTGCTAGACGGCCAGAACAAGAGACCCAGTACTTC.

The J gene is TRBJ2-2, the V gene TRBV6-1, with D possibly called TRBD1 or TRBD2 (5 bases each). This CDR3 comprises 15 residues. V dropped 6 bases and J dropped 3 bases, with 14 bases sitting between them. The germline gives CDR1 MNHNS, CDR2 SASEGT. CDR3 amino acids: CASRLGTRDTGELFF. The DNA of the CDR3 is TGTGCCAGCAGGCTCGGGACCCGGGACACCGGGGAGCTGTTTTTT.

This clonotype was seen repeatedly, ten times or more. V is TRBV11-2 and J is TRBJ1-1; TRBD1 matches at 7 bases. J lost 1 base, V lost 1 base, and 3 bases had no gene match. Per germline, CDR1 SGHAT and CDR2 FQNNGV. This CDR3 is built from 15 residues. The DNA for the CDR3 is TGTGCCAGCAGCTTAGTTGGGACAGAGAACACTGAAGCTTTCTTT. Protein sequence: CASSLVGTENTEAFF. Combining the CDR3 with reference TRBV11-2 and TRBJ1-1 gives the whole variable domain EAGVAQSPRYKIIEKRQSVAFWCNPISGHATLYWYQQILGQGPKLLIQFQNNGVVDDSQLPKDRFSAERLKGVDSTLKIQPAKLEDSAVYLCASSLVGTENTEAFFGQGTRLTVV.

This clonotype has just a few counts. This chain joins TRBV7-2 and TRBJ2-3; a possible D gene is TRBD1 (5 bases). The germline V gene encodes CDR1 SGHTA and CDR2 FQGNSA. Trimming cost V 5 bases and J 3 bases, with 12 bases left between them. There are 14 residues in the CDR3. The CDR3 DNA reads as TGTGCCAGCAGCACAGGCTTCGCTACAGATACGCAGTATTTT. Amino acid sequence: CASSTGFATDTQYF. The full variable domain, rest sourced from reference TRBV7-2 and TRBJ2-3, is GAGVSQSPSNKVTEKGKDVELRCDPISGHTALYWYRQSLGQGLEFLIYFQGNSAPDKSGLPSDRFSAERTGGSVSTLTIQRTQQEDSAVYLCASSTGFATDTQYFGPGTRLTVL.

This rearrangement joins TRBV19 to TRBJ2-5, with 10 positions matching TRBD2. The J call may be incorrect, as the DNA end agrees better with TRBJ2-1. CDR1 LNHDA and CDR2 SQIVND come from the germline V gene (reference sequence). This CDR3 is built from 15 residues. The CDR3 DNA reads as TGTGCCAGTAGACGCCTAGCGGGAGATACGAATGAGCAGTTCTTC. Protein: CASRRLAGDTNEQFF.

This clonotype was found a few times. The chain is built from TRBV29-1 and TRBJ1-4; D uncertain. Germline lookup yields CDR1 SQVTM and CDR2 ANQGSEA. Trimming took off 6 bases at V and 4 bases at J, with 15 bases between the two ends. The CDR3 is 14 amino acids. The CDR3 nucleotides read TGCAGCGTAGCCACTGGAGGGTTTAATGAAAAACTGTTTTTT. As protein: CSVATGGFNEKLFF.

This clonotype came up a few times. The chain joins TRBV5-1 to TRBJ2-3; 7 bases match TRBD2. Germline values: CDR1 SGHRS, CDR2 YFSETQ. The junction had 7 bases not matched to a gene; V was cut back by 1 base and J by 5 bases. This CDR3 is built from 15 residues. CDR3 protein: CASSLQLAWGDTQYF. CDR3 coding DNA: TGCGCCAGCAGCTTGCAACTAGCGTGGGGAGATACGCAGTATTTT. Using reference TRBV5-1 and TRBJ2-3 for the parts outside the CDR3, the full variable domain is KAGVTQTPRYLIKTRGQQVTLSCSPISGHRSVSWYQQTPGQGLQFLFEYFSETQRNKGNFPGRFSGRQFSNSRSEMNVSTLELGDSALYLCASSLQLAWGDTQYFGPGTRLTVL.

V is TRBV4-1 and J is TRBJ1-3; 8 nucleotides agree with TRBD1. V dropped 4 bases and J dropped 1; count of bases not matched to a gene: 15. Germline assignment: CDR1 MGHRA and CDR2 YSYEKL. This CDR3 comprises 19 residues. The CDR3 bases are TGCGCCAGCAGCCCCGGTCCGGTTCGGCAGGGGGCTTCTGGAAACACCATATATTTT. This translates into CASSPGPVRQGASGNTIYF.